This T cell receptor beta chain stems from a study of blood T cells in healthy people across ages. General study findings and limits: Whereas aged donors had fewer naive CD4+ cells, long-lived donors had more of them and higher diversity. Those diversity estimates obtained from one million T cells were thought to be underestimates. Age advanced and TCR beta diversity per million T cells fell, roughly linearly.

This clonotype has only a few counts. Its antigen is as yet unknown. Sample-barcoded 5' priming and a J-beta primer mix drove a second PCR of roughly 6 to 12 cycles. A template-switch adaptor that had 12 random nucleotides put a tag on each cDNA molecule. TCRdb independently ran MiXCR on the 5' RACE reads; one entry per CDR3 protein. The table includes 1.4 million or so distinct CDR3 sequences, approximately 42% detected once. The CDR3 extends over 13 amino acids. The germline V gene encodes CDR1 DFQATT and CDR2 SNEGSKA (reference sequence). The specimen was blood. This clonotype was sampled from a woman aged 18-35 years in good health. The V and J genes are TRBV20-1 and TRBJ2-5, with D perhaps TRBD1 (6 bases). The end of the DNA fits TRBJ2-4 better, so the J call may be wrong. CDR3: CSAREQGRDIQYF. The CDR3 nucleotides read TGCAGTGCTAGAGAACAGGGCAGAGACATTCAGTACTTC.